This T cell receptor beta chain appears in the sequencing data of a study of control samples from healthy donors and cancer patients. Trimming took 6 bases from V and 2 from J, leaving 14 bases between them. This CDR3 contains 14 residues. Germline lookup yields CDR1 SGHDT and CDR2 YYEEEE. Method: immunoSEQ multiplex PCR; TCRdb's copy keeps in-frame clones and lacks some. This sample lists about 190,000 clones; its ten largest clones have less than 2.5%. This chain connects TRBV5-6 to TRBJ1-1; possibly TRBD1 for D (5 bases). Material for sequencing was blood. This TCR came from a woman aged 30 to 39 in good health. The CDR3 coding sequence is TGTGCCAGCACCAAGGGGACCGGCAACACTGAAGCTTTCTTT. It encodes CASTKGTGNTEAFF.